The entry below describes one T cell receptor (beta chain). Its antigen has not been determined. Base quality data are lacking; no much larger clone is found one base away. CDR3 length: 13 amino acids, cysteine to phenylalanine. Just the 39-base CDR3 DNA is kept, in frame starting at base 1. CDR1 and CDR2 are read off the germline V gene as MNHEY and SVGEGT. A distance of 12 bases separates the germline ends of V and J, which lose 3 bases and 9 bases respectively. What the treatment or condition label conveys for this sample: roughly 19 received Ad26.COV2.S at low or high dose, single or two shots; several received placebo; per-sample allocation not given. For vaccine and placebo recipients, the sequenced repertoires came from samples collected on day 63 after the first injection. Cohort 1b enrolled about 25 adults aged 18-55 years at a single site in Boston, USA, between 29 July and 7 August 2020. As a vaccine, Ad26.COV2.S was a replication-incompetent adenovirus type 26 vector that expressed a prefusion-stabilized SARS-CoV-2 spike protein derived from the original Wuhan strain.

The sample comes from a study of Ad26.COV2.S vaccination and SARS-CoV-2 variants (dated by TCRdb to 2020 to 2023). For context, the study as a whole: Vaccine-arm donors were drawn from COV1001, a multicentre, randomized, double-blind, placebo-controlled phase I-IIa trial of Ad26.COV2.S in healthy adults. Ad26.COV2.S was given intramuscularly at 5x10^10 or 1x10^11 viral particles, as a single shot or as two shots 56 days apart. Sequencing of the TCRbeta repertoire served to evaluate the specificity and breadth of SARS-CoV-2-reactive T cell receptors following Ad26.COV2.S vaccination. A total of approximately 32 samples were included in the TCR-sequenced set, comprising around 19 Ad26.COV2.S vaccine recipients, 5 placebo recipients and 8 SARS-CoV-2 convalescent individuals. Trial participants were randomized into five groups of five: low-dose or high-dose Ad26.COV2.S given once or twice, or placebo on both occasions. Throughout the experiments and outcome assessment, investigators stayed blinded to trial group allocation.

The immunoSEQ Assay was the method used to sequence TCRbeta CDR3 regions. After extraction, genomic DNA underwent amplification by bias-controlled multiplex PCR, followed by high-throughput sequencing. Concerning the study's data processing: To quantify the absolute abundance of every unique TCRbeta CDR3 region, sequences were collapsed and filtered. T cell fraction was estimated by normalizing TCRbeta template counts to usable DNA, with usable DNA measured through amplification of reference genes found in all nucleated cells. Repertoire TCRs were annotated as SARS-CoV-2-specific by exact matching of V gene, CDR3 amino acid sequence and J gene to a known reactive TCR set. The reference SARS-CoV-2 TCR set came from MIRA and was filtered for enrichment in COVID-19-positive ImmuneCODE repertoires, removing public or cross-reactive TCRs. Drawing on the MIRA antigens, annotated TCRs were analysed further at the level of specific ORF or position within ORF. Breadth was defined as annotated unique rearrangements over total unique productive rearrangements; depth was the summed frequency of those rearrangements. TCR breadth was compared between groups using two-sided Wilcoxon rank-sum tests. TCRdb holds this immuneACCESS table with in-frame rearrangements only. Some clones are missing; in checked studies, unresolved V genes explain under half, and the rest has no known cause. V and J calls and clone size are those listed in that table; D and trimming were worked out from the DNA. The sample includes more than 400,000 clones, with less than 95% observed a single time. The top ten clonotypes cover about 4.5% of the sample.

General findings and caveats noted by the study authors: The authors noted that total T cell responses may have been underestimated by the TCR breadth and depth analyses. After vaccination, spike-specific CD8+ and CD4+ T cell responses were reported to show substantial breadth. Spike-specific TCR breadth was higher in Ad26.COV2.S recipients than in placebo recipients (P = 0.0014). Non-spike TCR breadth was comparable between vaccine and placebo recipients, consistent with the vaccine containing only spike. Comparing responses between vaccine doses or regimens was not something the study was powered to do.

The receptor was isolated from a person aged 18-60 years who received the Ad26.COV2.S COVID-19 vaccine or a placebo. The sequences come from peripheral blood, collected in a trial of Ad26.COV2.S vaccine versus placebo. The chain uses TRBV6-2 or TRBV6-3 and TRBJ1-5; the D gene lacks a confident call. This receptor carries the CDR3 CASSYWNAGPQHF. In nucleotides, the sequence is TGTGCCAGCAGTTATTGGAATGCAGGGCCCCAGCATTTT.